The 25 T cell receptor beta chains reported below all come from one sample, sequenced in a study of OX40 agonist ivuxolimab in advanced cancers. Data came from immunoSEQ multiplex PCR; TCRdb stores just in-frame clones and leaves some out. The sample lists 19,000 or so clones; approximately 84% were seen once. Here the sequenced sample was CD4+ or CD8+ T cells sorted from blood, taken in a trial of the OX40 agonist ivuxolimab. Source of these receptors: an adult with an advanced solid tumor such as melanoma, head and neck, liver or kidney cancer.

The rearrangement uses TRBV7-9 and TRBJ2-5; unclear D gene. Trimming stripped 0 bases from V and 5 bases from J, with 13 bases between. The CDR3 contains 15 residues. Germline values: CDR1 SEHNR, CDR2 FQNEAQ (reference sequence). The CDR3 nucleotides are TGTGCCAGCAGCTTAGCCCCCCTTAGGAAGGAGACCCAGTACTTC. Amino acid sequence: CASSLAPLRKETQYF.

DNA for the CDR3: TGTGCCAGCAGGCCTACAGGGAGCCAGCCCCAGCATTTT. Translated: CASRPTGSQPQHF. The chain couples TRBV27 to TRBJ1-5, with D perhaps matching TRBD1 (6 bases). Germline CDR1 reads MNHEY; CDR2 reads SMNVEV (reference sequence). V was shortened by 6 bases and J by 7 bases, with 13 bases between the two germline ends. This CDR3 is built from 13 residues.

The rearrangement joins TRBV5-6 to TRBJ2-3; 11 nucleotides agree with TRBD2. Trimming took 5 bases from V and 5 from J; bases not matched to a gene: 7. The germline V gene encodes CDR1 SGHDT and CDR2 YYEEEE. The CDR3 sequence is 15 residues long. CDR3 residues: CASSYSGGAGDTQYF. CDR3 coding DNA: TGTGCCAGCAGTTATAGCGGGGGGGCCGGAGATACGCAGTATTTT.

This chain links TRBV19 with TRBJ2-1; a possible D gene is TRBD1 (5 bases). The CDR3 is 13 residues long. V lost 4 bases, J lost 1 base, and 5 bases lay in between. Germline lookup yields CDR1 LNHDA and CDR2 SQIVND (reference sequence). CDR3 sequence: CASSTGSYNEQFF. CDR3 in DNA: TGTGCCAGTAGTACAGGGTCCTACAATGAGCAGTTCTTC.

The chain recombines TRBV6-5 with TRBJ2-7, with TRBD2 matching 7 bases. The CDR3 totals 16 residues. Germline V gene sequence: CDR1 MNHEY, CDR2 SVGAGI. The junction had 7 bases not matched to a gene; V was cut back by 0 bases and J by 2 bases. The CDR3 sequence is CASSYSTSTYPYEQYF. For the CDR3, the DNA is TGTGCCAGCAGTTACTCGACTAGCACTTATCCCTACGAGCAGTACTTC.

The rearrangement links TRBV6-5 to TRBJ2-1; D might be TRBD1 (6 bases). V was trimmed by 3 bases and J by 10 bases, leaving 13 bases between them. From germline, CDR1 is MNHEY and CDR2 SVGAGI. The CDR3 consists of 13 residues. The CDR3 DNA sequence: TGTGCCAGCAGTTATTCACTTACAGGGGAGCAGTTCTTC. Amino acids: CASSYSLTGEQFF.

The V and J genes are TRBV19 and TRBJ2-1, with D perhaps TRBD2 (5 bases). The V end lost 3 bases, the J end lost 7 bases, and 16 bases lay between the germline ends. This CDR3 contains 15 residues. CDR1 LNHDA and CDR2 SQIVND come from the germline V gene (reference sequence). The CDR3 loop is CASSIDRGSVNEQFF. CDR3 bases: TGTGCCAGTAGTATTGATCGGGGTTCAGTTAATGAGCAGTTCTTC.

The chain combines TRBV6-5 with TRBJ2-7; tentatively, D is TRBD1 (6 bases). The ends were cut back, 2 bases at V and 2 bases at J, with 7 bases in the middle. The CDR3 consists of 13 residues. Germline CDR1 MNHEY, CDR2 SVGAGI. This chain's CDR3 is CASSYGDTYEQYF. CDR3 sequence (DNA): TGTGCCAGCAGTTACGGGGACACCTACGAGCAGTACTTC.

The chain combines TRBV4-1 with TRBJ2-7, with 12 bases lining up with TRBD1. Trimming cost V 4 bases and J 1 base; bases outside gene matches: 5. The CDR3 is 16 amino acids. Looked up from germline, CDR1 is MGHRA and CDR2 is YSYEKL. CDR3 DNA: TGCGCCAGCAGCCGATCGGGACAGGGGGCGTCCTACGAGCAGTACTTC. Encoded protein: CASSRSGQGASYEQYF.

This chain connects TRBV10-1 to TRBJ1-6, with 11 nucleotides matching TRBD1. CDR3 length equals 19 residues. V dropped 6 bases and J dropped 1; count of bases not matched to a gene: 11. Germline values: CDR1 WNHNN, CDR2 SYGVQD (reference sequence). CDR3 sequence: CASSSPDRGRMSYNSPLHF. CDR3 bases: TGCGCCAGCAGCTCCCCGGACAGGGGGCGCATGTCCTATAATTCACCCCTCCACTTT.

The count of this clone is one. This chain links TRBV21-1 with TRBJ2-5; the table's D call, TRBD1, has no DNA check behind it. TRBV21-1 is a documented pseudogene. This CDR3 spans 20 amino acids. As DNA, the CDR3 is TGTGCCAGCAGCAAAGCGGCCCACAGGGGGCCATCCTATTTTCCAGAGACCCAGTACTTC. As protein: CASSKAAHRGPSYFPETQYF.

The chain recombines TRBV4-1 with TRBJ2-3, with 11 positions matching TRBD2. The CDR3 is made up of 16 amino acids. Germline CDR1 reads MGHRA; CDR2 reads YSYEKL. The V and J ends lost 2 bases and 2 bases, in that order; junction bases with no gene match: 3. CDR3 sequence reads: CASSQLAGGLTDTQYF. The DNA of the CDR3 is TGCGCCAGCAGCCAACTAGCGGGGGGACTCACAGATACGCAGTATTTT.

The chain uses TRBV6-6 and TRBJ2-5; D could derive from TRBD1 or TRBD2 (5 bases each). This CDR3 is 14 amino acids long. The V gene's germline CDR1 is MNHNY and CDR2 SVGAGI (reference sequence). V was clipped by 1 base and J by 5 bases, with 11 bases between them. CDR3 sequence reads: CASSYWGGGETQYF. Written as DNA, the CDR3 is TGTGCCAGCAGTTACTGGGGCGGCGGGGAGACCCAGTACTTC.

A few counts support this clone. This rearrangement joins TRBV5-1 to TRBJ1-1; D ambiguous. The CDR3 has 12 residues. Germline CDR1 reads SGHRS; CDR2 reads YFSETQ. The V gene lost 0 bases and the J gene lost 8 bases, with 8 bases spanning the gap. The CDR3: CASSLVLGEAFF. Here the CDR3 DNA reads TGCGCCAGCAGCTTGGTTCTTGGGGAAGCTTTCTTT. The full variable domain, rest sourced from reference TRBV5-1 and TRBJ1-1, is KAGVTQTPRYLIKTRGQQVTLSCSPISGHRSVSWYQQTPGQGLQFLFEYFSETQRNKGNFPGRFSGRQFSNSRSEMNVSTLELGDSALYLCASSLVLGEAFFGQGTRLTVV.

The genes are TRBV7-9 and TRBJ2-7, with TRBD2 as a possible D gene (6 bases). Germline lookup yields CDR1 SEHNR and CDR2 FQNEAQ (reference sequence). V gave up 5 bases and J gave up 3 bases, with 23 bases separating them. This CDR3 is built from 17 residues. The DNA for the CDR3 is TGTGCCAGCAGCCACGAACCCCGGGACTCCAACTTCTACGAGCAGTACTTC. This encodes CASSHEPRDSNFYEQYF.

This clone was counted between two and nine times. The chain is built from TRBV5-1 and TRBJ1-5, with D tentatively TRBD1 (5 bases). V was cut by 3 bases and J by 1 base, with 5 bases left in between. CDR3 length equals 13 residues. The germline V gene encodes CDR1 SGHRS and CDR2 YFSETQ. CDR3 amino acids: CASSWDSNQPQHF. The CDR3, as DNA: TGCGCCAGCAGCTGGGACAGCAATCAGCCCCAGCATTTT.

The chain couples TRBV10-1 to TRBJ2-3; 15 bases are a match to TRBD2. The CDR3 has 22 amino acids. The germline CDR1 and CDR2 sequences are WNHNN and SYGVQD (reference sequence). Losses at the gene ends were 0 bases for V and 0 bases for J; bases not matched to a gene: 13. The CDR3 loop is CASSESDPGTSGGTASTDTQYF. The CDR3 nucleotides are TGCGCCAGCAGTGAGTCAGATCCCGGGACTAGCGGGGGGACGGCTAGCACAGATACGCAGTATTTT.

The chain employs TRBV5-4 and TRBJ1-2, with D perhaps TRBD1 (6 bases). The germline V gene encodes CDR1 SGHNT and CDR2 YYREEE (reference sequence). V was trimmed by 1 base and J by 8 bases, leaving 15 bases between them. This CDR3 spans 14 amino acids. CDR3 nucleotides: TGTGCCAGCAGCTTGAACCTTTGGACAGAGGGCTACACCTTC. Its translation is CASSLNLWTEGYTF.

The chain recombines TRBV10-3 with TRBJ2-7, with D possibly TRBD1 on 6 matching bases. This CDR3 region has 17 residues. The germline gives CDR1 ENHRY, CDR2 SYGVKD. The V end was cut by 0 bases, the J end by 1 base, with 16 bases between. CDR3 amino acids: CAISESTTGIRSYEQYF. Here the CDR3 DNA reads TGTGCCATCAGTGAGTCGACTACAGGGATTAGGTCCTACGAGCAGTACTTC.

This chain connects TRBV7-6 to TRBJ2-7; 9 bases fit TRBD1. The length of the CDR3 is 16 residues. Germline loops: CDR1 SGHVS, CDR2 FNYEAQ. V was clipped by 1 base and J by 5 bases; unmatched bases: 9. CDR3 protein: CASSLEPGQGLNEQYF. The CDR3 nucleotides read TGTGCCAGCAGCTTAGAGCCAGGACAGGGGCTCAACGAGCAGTACTTC.

This clone was picked up one time. The gene calls are TRBV14 and TRBJ1-2; 7 bases match TRBD1. J was trimmed by 8 bases and V by 1 base; bases with no gene match: 10. Germline V gives CDR1 SGHDN, CDR2 FVKESK. This CDR3 spans 15 amino acids. This CDR3 is CASSQAVGGGEGYTF. CDR3 coding DNA: TGTGCCAGCAGCCAAGCTGTAGGGGGCGGCGAAGGCTACACCTTC.

V gene TRBV5-8 combines with J gene TRBJ1-1, with D possibly matching TRBD1 (5 bases). V lost 1 base to trimming and J lost 0 bases, with 19 bases between them. The germline V gene has CDR1 SGHTS and CDR2 YDEGEE. This CDR3 comprises 18 residues. The CDR3 reads CASSLFGQGPNMNTEAFF. CDR3 nucleotides: TGTGCCAGCAGCTTGTTTGGGCAGGGTCCTAACATGAACACTGAAGCTTTCTTT.

The chain combines TRBV7-6 with TRBJ1-6; TRBD1 aligns across 7 bases. Trimming at V came to 5 bases and at J to 4 bases, leaving 5 bases not matched to a gene. The CDR3 length is 15 residues. Germline loops: CDR1 SGHVS, CDR2 FNYEAQ. CDR3 DNA: TGTGCCAGCAGCGGACGACAGGGATATAATTCACCCCTCCACTTT. It translates to CASSGRQGYNSPLHF. Full variable domain (missing parts from reference TRBV7-6 and TRBJ1-6): GAGVSQSPRYKVTKRGQDVALRCDPISGHVSLYWYRQALGQGPEFLTYFNYEAQQDKSGLPNDRFSAERPEGSISTLTIQRTEQRDSAMYRCASSGRQGYNSPLHFGNGTRLTVT.

The chain combines TRBV5-6 with TRBJ2-3; D ambiguous. The V gene's germline CDR1 is SGHDT and CDR2 YYEEEE. There are 12 residues in the CDR3. V was pared by 4 bases and J by 4 bases, with 7 bases between. In DNA, the CDR3 is TGTGCCAGCAGCCCCGAGGCAGATACGCAGTATTTT. Translated: CASSPEADTQYF.

The chain joins TRBV6-1 to TRBJ1-2; 7 nucleotides match TRBD1. The V gene end was trimmed by 3 bases and the J gene end by 8 bases; junction bases not matched to a gene: 18. Per the germline V gene, CDR1 is MNHNS and CDR2 is SASEGT. The CDR3 covers 17 residues. CDR3 region: CASSDISFGQGVVGYTF. The CDR3 DNA is TGTGCCAGCAGTGATATCAGTTTCGGGCAGGGGGTGGTCGGCTACACCTTC.